This is a list of T cell receptor beta chains from one sample in a study of patients and donors after allogeneic stem cell transplantation. TCRdb recomputed calls from the RT-PCR reads with MiXCR, one row per CDR3 protein. The table lists 100,000 to 120,000 distinct CDR3 sequences, around 33% of them singletons. The sample taken for sequencing was blood, either unsorted or a sorted T cell fraction (not recorded which). The receptors stem from a human donor who was either an allogeneic HSCT recipient or a stem cell or donor lymphocyte infusion donor (not recorded which). It is not recorded whose cells these are; they may come from a transplant donor. CDR3s include the opening cysteine and the closing phenylalanine or tryptophan. Fields, in order: V gene, clone size, J gene, D gene, CDR3 DNA, CDR3 protein. A D gene is named only where the DNA matches it firmly. Clone sizes are given selectively: once, few, many, or a class where the clone is expanded.

TRBV25-1,few,TRBJ2-3,NA,TGTGCCAGCTCCCCAGGGACAGATACGCAGTATTTT,CASSPGTDTQYF
TRBV5-5,NA,TRBJ1-2,NA,TGTGCCAGCAGCTGGGACGGCGGTAATGGCTACACCTTC,CASSWDGGNGYTF
TRBV12-3/TRBV12-4,NA,TRBJ2-1,TRBD2,TGTGCCAGCAGCGGGACTAGCTACAATGAGCAGTTCTTC,CASSGTSYNEQFF
TRBV4-3,few,TRBJ1-4,TRBD1,TGCGCCAGCAGCCATGGGACAGGGTTTGAAAAACTGTTTTTT,CASSHGTGFEKLFF
TRBV7-6,NA,TRBJ1-4,NA,TGTGCCAGCAGCTTGACAGCGCTCGACGGGGAAAAACTGTTTTTT,CASSLTALDGEKLFF
TRBV4-3,NA,TRBJ1-6,NA,TGCGCCAGCAGCCAAAAAGGGGGGGTCTCACCCCTCCACTTT,CASSQKGGVSPLHF
TRBV28,NA,TRBJ2-6,NA,TGTGCCAGCAGTTTAAGCAGGACTCCTCTGGGGGCCAACGTCCTGACTTTC,CASSLSRTPLGANVLTF
TRBV12-3/TRBV12-4,NA,TRBJ1-2,NA,TGTGCCAGCGGCACGGGGCGAAGAAAGGATGGCTACACCTTC,CASGTGRRKDGYTF
TRBV4-3,NA,TRBJ2-3,NA,TGCGCCAGCAGCCAAGAAGCGCGAAGAAGCACAGATACGCAGTATTTT,CASSQEARRSTDTQYF
TRBV6-2/TRBV6-3,once,TRBJ1-2,NA,TGTGCCAGCACCTACGGGCCGTACTATGGCTACACCTTC,CASTYGPYYGYTF
TRBV20-1,many,TRBJ1-2,TRBD1,TGCAGTGCTAGAGCTCCCCCCCGGGACAGGTTCTATGGCTACACCTTC,CSARAPPRDRFYGYTF
TRBV7-2,NA,TRBJ2-1,NA,TGTGCCAGCAGCTTATTGGACAGCCCCTACAATGAGCAGTTCTTC,CASSLLDSPYNEQFF
TRBV20-1,many,TRBJ1-2,NA,TGCAGTGCTAGGGTTCTAGGGGTTGGCTACACCTTC,CSARVLGVGYTF
TRBV12-3/TRBV12-4,NA,TRBJ2-1,NA,TGTGCCAGCAGTCCGACGTATTTTAATGAGCAGTTCTTC,CASSPTYFNEQFF
TRBV7-9,NA,TRBJ1-1,NA,TGTGCCAGCAGCTTAGGTTCGGTAGACACTGAAGCTTTCTTT,CASSLGSVDTEAFF
TRBV14,NA,TRBJ1-1,NA,TGTGCCAGCAGCCAAGAATTGTCGACTTCTGAAGCTTTCTTT,CASSQELSTSEAFF
TRBV7-8,NA,TRBJ1-2,NA,TGTGCCAGCAGCCTCTACAGGGCCCTTAACCTCTATGGCTACACCTTC,CASSLYRALNLYGYTF
TRBV12-3/TRBV12-4,once,TRBJ2-3,TRBD2,TGTGCCAGCAGTAGGACTAGCGGGAGTTCAGATACGCAGTATTTT,CASSRTSGSSDTQYF
TRBV12-3/TRBV12-4,few,TRBJ1-1,NA,TGTGCCAGCAGTTTAATGAATGCTGAAGCTTTCTTT,CASSLMNAEAFF
TRBV5-1,once,TRBJ2-2,NA,TGCGCCAGCAGCTTTTCACAGGGGAACACCGGGGAGCTGTTTTTT,CASSFSQGNTGELFF
TRBV6-2/TRBV6-3,few,TRBJ2-2,NA,TGTGCCAGCTCCAAGGGCGTGGCCACAAGTTTTACCGGGGAGCTGTTTTTT,CASSKGVATSFTGELFF
TRBV12-3/TRBV12-4,many,TRBJ2-3,NA,TGTGCCAGCAGTTCGGGGGACCTTAGCACAGATACGCAGTATTTT,CASSSGDLSTDTQYF
TRBV12-3/TRBV12-4,NA,TRBJ1-1,NA,TGTGCCAGCAGCCCCGACGGTGGCACTGAAGCTTTCTTT,CASSPDGGTEAFF
TRBV7-2,NA,TRBJ2-5,NA,TGTGCCAGCAGCTTCTCATATCAAGAGACCCAGTACTTC,CASSFSYQETQYF
TRBV14,NA,TRBJ1-2,NA,TGTGCCAGCAGCCAAGTTGGGATTCGCCAGTTC,CASSQVGIRQF
TRBV10-3,NA,TRBJ2-3,TRBD2,TGTGCCGGTGGACTAGCGGGGGGAGATACGCAGTATTTT,CAGGLAGGDTQYF
TRBV29-1,NA,TRBJ2-5,NA,TGCAGCGTTTCGGACCCCGGACGGACTGCGGCCCAGTACTTC,CSVSDPGRTAAQYF
TRBV30,medium-sized,TRBJ1-5,NA,TGTGCCTGGAGTATGGGTCACAATCAGCCCCAGCATTTT,CAWSMGHNQPQHF
TRBV7-9,NA,TRBJ1-6,NA,TGTGCCAGCAGCCCACGGGACCTGCCACCCCTCCACTTT,CASSPRDLPPLHF
TRBV28,NA,TRBJ1-1,TRBD1,TGTGCCAGCAAGGGGGCAGGGAACACTGAAGCTTTCTTT,CASKGAGNTEAFF
TRBV10-3,few,TRBJ2-5,NA,TGTGCCATCAGTGAGTGGCAGGACCAAGAGACCCAGTACTTC,CAISEWQDQETQYF
TRBV20-1,once,TRBJ2-1,TRBD2,TGCAGTGCCATTCTGGGGACTAGCGGCTACAATGAGCAGTTCTTC,CSAILGTSGYNEQFF
TRBV28,NA,TRBJ2-7,TRBD1,TGTGCCAGCAGTTCCTACAGGGGGGTAGCCTACGAGCAGTACTTC,CASSSYRGVAYEQYF
TRBV7-9,NA,TRBJ2-1,TRBD2,TGTGCCAGCAGCTTGCTACAGCGGGAGAACCCTGAGCAGTTCTTC,CASSLLQRENPEQFF
TRBV20-1,NA,TRBJ1-2,TRBD1,TGCAGTGCCCGGACAGGGCCGAACTATGGCTACACCTTC,CSARTGPNYGYTF
TRBV20-1,few,TRBJ1-5,NA,TGCAGTGCTAGTGATCCAGGGCCTTATCAGCCCCAGCATTTT,CSASDPGPYQPQHF
TRBV20-1,NA,TRBJ1-6,NA,TGCAGTGCACAACGGGGTATTGGTTCACCCCTCCACTTT,CSAQRGIGSPLHF